The present entry profiles one T cell receptor (beta chain) with its context. Its matching antigen is unknown. Trimming at V came to 4 bases and at J to 4 bases, leaving 7 bases not matched to a gene. Germline V gene lookup returns CDR1 WNHNN and CDR2 SYGVQD (reference sequence). The CDR3 covers 14 residues. This specimen belongs to a study of CD8+CD57+ T cells in acquired aplastic anemia. Study-wide findings and caveats: There were over 25 CD8+ CDR3 sequences that occurred in both patients and controls.

TCR beta VDJ and CDR3 profiling used genomic DNA as template. TCRdb recomputed calls from the reads with MiXCR, one row per CDR3 protein. The sample yields 310,000 or so distinct CDR3 sequences, around three fifths seen once. For sequencing, patients were chosen who had shown expansion of CD8+CD57+ cells by flow cytometry. Patients had received no therapy at the time of blood sampling. Sequencing was done on a sample of sorted CD4+, CD8+, or CD8+CD57+ T cells (not recorded which) from PBMCs. This chain uses TRBV10-1 with TRBJ2-7; the match to TRBD1 covers 7 bases. This receptor was obtained from a human donor with aplastic anemia. The CDR3 sequence is CASSARTGPYEQYF. As DNA, the CDR3 is TGCGCCAGCAGTGCCCGGACAGGTCCGTACGAGCAGTACTTC.